This T cell receptor beta chain was documented in a study of blood T cells in healthy people across ages. Sample-barcoded 5' priming and a J-beta primer mix drove a second PCR of about 6 to 12 cycles. TCRdb ran MiXCR on the 5' RACE reads and lists one entry per CDR3 protein. Of 550,000 to 600,000 distinct CDR3 sequences listed, 27% are singletons. The receptor comes from a woman between 70 and 85 years old in good health. The specimen was blood.

The CDR3 region has the DNA TGTGCCAGCAGCGTATCCGACCAAAGGGCCAAAAACATTCAGTACTTC. It translates to CASSVSDQRAKNIQYF. The chain has TRBV9 and TRBJ2-4; D not certain. The V end was cut by 1 base, the J end by 1 base, with 12 bases between. This CDR3 is 16 amino acids long. Germline values: CDR1 SGDLS, CDR2 YYNGEE.